This T cell receptor beta chain was recorded in a study of Ad26.COV2.S vaccination and SARS-CoV-2 variants. Study at large: Participant was drawn from the COV1001 Ad26.COV2.S trial arm. Study conclusions and caveats: Participants in the vaccine arm had higher spike-specific TCR breadth; placebo recipients had lower.

Sequencing was performed with immunoSEQ multiplex PCR; in TCRdb, only in-frame clones are kept and a portion is missing. The data hold 350,000 to 450,000 clones, with about 91% observed a single time. Looked up from germline, CDR1 is SQVTM and CDR2 is ANQGSEA. The CDR3 runs 11 residues. The V and J ends lost 4 bases and 8 bases respectively, with 9 bases between them. To note about this clone: Its antigen is still unknown.

Treatment reported: approximately 18 received Ad26.COV2.S at low or high dose, single or two shots; about 5 received placebo; per-sample allocation not given. Day 63 after the first vaccine or placebo injection was the time point for sampling. This receptor was identified in a person between 18 and 65 years old who received the Ad26.COV2.S COVID-19 vaccine or a placebo. The rearrangement joins TRBV29-1 to TRBJ2-1, with D perhaps matching TRBD2 (6 bases). The starting material was peripheral blood, obtained in a trial of Ad26.COV2.S vaccine versus placebo. CDR3: CSVGGGDEQFF. In nucleotides, the CDR3 is TGCAGCGTTGGGGGCGGGGATGAGCAGTTCTTC.